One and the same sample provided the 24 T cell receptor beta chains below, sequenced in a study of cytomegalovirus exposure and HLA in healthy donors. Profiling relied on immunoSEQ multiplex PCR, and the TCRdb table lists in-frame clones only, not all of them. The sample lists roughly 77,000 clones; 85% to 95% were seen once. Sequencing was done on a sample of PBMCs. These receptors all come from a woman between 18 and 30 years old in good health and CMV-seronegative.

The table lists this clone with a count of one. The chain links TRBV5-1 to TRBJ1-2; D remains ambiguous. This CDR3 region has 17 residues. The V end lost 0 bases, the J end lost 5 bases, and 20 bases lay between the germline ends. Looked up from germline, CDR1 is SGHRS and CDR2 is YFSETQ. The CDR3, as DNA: TGCGCCAGCAGCTTGGTCCCCGAGCCGGCAGGATCATATGGCTACACCTTC. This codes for CASSLVPEPAGSYGYTF.

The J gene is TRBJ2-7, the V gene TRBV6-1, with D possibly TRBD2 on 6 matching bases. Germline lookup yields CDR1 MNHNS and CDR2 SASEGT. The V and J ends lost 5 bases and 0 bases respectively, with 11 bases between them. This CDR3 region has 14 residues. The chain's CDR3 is CASSWGRSSYEQYF. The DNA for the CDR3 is TGTGCCAGCAGTTGGGGGAGGAGCTCCTACGAGCAGTACTTC.

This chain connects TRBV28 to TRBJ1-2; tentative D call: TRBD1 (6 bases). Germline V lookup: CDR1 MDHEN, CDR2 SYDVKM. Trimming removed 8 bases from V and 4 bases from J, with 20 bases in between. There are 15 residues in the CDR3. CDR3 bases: TGTGCCAGCGGTAAGAGTCCGACAGGCCCCTATGGCTACACCTTC. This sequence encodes CASGKSPTGPYGYTF.

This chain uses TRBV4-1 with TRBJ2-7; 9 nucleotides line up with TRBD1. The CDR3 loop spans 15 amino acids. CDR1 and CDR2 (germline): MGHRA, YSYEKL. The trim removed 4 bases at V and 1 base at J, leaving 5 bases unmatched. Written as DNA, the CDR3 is TGCGCCAGCAGCCGAAGGGGACAGGGATCCTACGAGCAGTACTTC. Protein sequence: CASSRRGQGSYEQYF.

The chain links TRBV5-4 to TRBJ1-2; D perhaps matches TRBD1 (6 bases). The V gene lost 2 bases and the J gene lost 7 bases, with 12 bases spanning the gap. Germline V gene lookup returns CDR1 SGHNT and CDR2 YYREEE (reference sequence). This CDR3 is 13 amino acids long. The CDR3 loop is CASSLQGGGGYTF. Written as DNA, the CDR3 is TGTGCCAGCAGCTTACAGGGCGGTGGTGGCTACACCTTC.

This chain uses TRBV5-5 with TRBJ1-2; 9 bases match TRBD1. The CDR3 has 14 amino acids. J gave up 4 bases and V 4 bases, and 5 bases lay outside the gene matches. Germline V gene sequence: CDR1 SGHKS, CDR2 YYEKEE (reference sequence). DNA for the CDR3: TGTGCCAGCAGCGGGGACAGGGTAGTCTATGGCTACACCTTC. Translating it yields CASSGDRVVYGYTF.

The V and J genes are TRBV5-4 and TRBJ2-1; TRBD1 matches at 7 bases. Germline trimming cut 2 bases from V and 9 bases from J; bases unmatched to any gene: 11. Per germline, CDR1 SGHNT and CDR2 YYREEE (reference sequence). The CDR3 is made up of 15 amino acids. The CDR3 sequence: CASSLGDRDKAEQFF. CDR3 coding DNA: TGTGCCAGCAGCTTAGGAGACAGGGACAAGGCTGAGCAGTTCTTC.

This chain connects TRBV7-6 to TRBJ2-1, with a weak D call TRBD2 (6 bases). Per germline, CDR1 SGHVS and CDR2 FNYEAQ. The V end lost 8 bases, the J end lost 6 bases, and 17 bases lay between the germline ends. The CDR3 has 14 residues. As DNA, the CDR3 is TGTGCCAGCGGGTGGGGGGATGGGGTCAATGAGCAGTTCTTC. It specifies CASGWGDGVNEQFF.

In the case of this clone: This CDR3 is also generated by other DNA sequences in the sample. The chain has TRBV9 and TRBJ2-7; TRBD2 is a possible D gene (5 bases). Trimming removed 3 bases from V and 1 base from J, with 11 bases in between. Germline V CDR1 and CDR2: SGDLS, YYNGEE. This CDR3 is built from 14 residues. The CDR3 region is CASSAGLHSYEQYF. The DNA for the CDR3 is TGTGCCAGCAGCGCCGGACTTCATTCCTACGAGCAGTACTTC.

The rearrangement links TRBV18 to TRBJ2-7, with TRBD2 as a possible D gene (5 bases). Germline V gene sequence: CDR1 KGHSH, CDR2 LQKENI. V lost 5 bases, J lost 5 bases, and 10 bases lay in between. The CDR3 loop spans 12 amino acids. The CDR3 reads CASSELGDEQYF. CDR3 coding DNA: TGTGCCAGCTCAGAACTCGGGGACGAGCAGTACTTC.

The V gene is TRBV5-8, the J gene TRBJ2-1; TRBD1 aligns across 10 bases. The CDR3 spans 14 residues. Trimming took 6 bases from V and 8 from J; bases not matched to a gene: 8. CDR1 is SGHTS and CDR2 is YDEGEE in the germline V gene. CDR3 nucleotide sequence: TGTGCCAGCACCAGGGGACAGGGGATCTATGAGCAGTTCTTC. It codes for CASTRGQGIYEQFF.

The CDR3 bases are TGTGCCAGCAGCTTAGATTCCGACAGTTTGCATGCTTTCTTT. It encodes CASSLDSDSLHAFF. The rearrangement uses TRBV7-9 and TRBJ1-1; possible D gene TRBD1, 5 bases. The CDR3 runs to 14 residues. Germline V gives CDR1 SEHNR, CDR2 FQNEAQ (reference sequence). Trimming took off 1 base at V and 11 bases at J, with 17 bases between the two ends.

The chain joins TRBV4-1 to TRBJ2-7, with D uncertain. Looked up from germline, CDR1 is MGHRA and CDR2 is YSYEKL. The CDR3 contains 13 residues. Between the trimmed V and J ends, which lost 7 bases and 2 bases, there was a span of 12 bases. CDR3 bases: TGCGCCAGCAAGATGGCAGGCGCCTACGAGCAGTACTTC. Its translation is CASKMAGAYEQYF.

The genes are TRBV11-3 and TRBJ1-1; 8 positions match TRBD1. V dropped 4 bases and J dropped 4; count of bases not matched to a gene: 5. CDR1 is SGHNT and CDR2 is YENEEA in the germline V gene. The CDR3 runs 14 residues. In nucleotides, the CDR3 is TGTGCCAGCAGCTCCGGACAGGGCGGCACTGAAGCTTTCTTT. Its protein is CASSSGQGGTEAFF.

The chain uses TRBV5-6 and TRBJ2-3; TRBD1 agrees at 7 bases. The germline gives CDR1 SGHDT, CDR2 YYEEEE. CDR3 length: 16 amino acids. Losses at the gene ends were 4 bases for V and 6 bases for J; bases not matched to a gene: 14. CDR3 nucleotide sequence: TGTGCCAGCAGCCTAGGGCAGGGGGTAATTAGGGATACGCAGTATTTT. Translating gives CASSLGQGVIRDTQYF.

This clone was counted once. The CDR3 protein is CASSRVQVSDTQYF. The DNA of the CDR3 is TGTGCCAGCAGCCGAGTACAGGTCTCGGATACGCAGTATTTT. The V and J genes are TRBV13 and TRBJ2-3; perhaps TRBD1 as D (5 bases). V lost 5 bases and J 6 bases, leaving 15 bases between the germline ends. Germline V gene lookup returns CDR1 PRHDT and CDR2 FYEKMQ (reference sequence). The CDR3 loop spans 14 amino acids.

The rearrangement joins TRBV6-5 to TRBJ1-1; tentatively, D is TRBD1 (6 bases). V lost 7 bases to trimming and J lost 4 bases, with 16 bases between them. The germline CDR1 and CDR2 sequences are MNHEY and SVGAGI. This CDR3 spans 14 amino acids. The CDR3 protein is CASIGEGHGTEAFF. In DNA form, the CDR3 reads TGTGCCAGCATTGGGGAGGGACACGGCACTGAAGCTTTCTTT.

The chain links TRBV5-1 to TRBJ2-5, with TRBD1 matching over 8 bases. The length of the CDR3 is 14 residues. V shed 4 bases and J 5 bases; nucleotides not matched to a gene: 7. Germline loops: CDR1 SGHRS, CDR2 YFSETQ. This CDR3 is CASSPKDREETQYF. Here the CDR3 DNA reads TGCGCCAGCAGCCCGAAGGACAGGGAGGAGACCCAGTACTTC. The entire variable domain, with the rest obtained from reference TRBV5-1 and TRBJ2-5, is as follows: KAGVTQTPRYLIKTRGQQVTLSCSPISGHRSVSWYQQTPGQGLQFLFEYFSETQRNKGNFPGRFSGRQFSNSRSEMNVSTLELGDSALYLCASSPKDREETQYFGPGTRLLVL.

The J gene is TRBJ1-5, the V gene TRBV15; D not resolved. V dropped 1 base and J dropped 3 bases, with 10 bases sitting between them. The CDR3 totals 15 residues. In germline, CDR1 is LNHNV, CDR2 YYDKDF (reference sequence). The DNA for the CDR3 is TGTGCCACCAGCAGAGGTGACACCCCCAATCAGCCCCAGCATTTT. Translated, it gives CATSRGDTPNQPQHF.

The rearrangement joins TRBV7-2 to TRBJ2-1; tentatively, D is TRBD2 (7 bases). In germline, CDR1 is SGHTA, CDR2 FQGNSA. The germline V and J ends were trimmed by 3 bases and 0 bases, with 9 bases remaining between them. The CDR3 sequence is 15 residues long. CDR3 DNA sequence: TGTGCCAGCAGCTTGGGGGGGCCCTCCTACAATGAGCAGTTCTTC. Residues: CASSLGGPSYNEQFF.

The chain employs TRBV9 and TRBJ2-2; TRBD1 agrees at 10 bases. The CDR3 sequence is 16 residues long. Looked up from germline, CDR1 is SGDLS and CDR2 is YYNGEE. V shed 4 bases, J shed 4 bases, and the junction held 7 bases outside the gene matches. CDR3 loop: CASSTRQGAGTGELFF. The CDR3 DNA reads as TGTGCCAGCAGCACCCGACAGGGGGCCGGCACCGGGGAGCTGTTTTTT.

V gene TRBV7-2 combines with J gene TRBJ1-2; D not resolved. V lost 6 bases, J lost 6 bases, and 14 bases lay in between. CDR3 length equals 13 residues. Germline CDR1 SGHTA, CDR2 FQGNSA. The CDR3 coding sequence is TGTGCCAGCAGTTCCTCGCGGGGAGATGGCTACACCTTC. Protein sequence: CASSSSRGDGYTF. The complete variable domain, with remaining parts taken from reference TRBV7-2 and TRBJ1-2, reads GAGVSQSPSNKVTEKGKDVELRCDPISGHTALYWYRQSLGQGLEFLIYFQGNSAPDKSGLPSDRFSAERTGGSVSTLTIQRTQQEDSAVYLCASSSSRGDGYTFGSGTRLTVV.

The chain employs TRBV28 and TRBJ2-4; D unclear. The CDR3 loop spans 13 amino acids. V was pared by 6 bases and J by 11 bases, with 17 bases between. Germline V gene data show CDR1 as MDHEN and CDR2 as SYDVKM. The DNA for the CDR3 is TGTGCCAGCAGCGTAGACATTAATTGGGTTCAGTACTTC. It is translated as CASSVDINWVQYF.

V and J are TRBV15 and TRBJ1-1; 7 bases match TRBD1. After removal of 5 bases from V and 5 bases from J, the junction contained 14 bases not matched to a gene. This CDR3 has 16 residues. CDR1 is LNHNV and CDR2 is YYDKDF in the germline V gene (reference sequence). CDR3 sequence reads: CATSRPTGKGSTEAFF. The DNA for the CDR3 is TGTGCCACCAGCCGACCGACAGGGAAGGGAAGTACTGAAGCTTTCTTT.